The rows below give T cell receptor beta chains drawn from one sample of a study of T cell responses to AZD1222 COVID-19 vaccine. Libraries were prepared by immunoSEQ multiplex PCR; TCRdb keeps only in-frame clonotypes and omits some of them. The table lists around 270,000 clones, around 92% of them singletons. This specimen was peripheral blood, taken 28 days after the second AZD1222 dose. All receptors come from an adult who received the AZD1222 COVID-19 vaccine. Both conserved end residues are part of each CDR3. Fields, in order: D gene, V gene, clone size, J gene, CDR3 protein, CDR3 DNA. The D gene is left open where the match is weak. Some rows mark clone size as missing; the rest say once, few, many or name a class of expanded clone.

D gene: NA
V gene: TRBV7-3
clone size: NA
J gene: TRBJ2-2
CDR3 protein: CASSLQRADTGELFF
CDR3 DNA: TGTGCCAGCAGCTTACAGCGGGCGGACACCGGGGAGCTGTTTTTT

D gene: NA
V gene: TRBV14
clone size: NA
J gene: TRBJ2-7
CDR3 protein: CASSHPTYEQYF
CDR3 DNA: TGTGCCAGCAGCCACCCAACCTACGAGCAGTACTTC

D gene: NA
V gene: TRBV2
clone size: once
J gene: TRBJ2-7
CDR3 protein: CASRAREWHEQYF
CDR3 DNA: TGTGCCAGCAGGGCACGGGAGTGGCACGAGCAGTACTTC

D gene: NA
V gene: TRBV2
clone size: NA
J gene: TRBJ2-3
CDR3 protein: CASSEAGARDTQYF
CDR3 DNA: TGTGCCAGCAGTGAAGCGGGGGCCAGGGATACGCAGTATTTT

D gene: NA
V gene: TRBV4-1
clone size: NA
J gene: TRBJ1-6
CDR3 protein: CASSQDTTASSYNSPLHF
CDR3 DNA: TGCGCCAGCAGCCAAGATACGACGGCAAGCTCCTATAATTCACCCCTCCACTTT

D gene: NA
V gene: TRBV15
clone size: NA
J gene: TRBJ2-1
CDR3 protein: CATSRDTSTYNEQFF
CDR3 DNA: TGTGCCACCAGCAGAGATACTAGTACCTACAATGAGCAGTTCTTC

D gene: NA
V gene: TRBV4-3
clone size: NA
J gene: TRBJ1-1
CDR3 protein: CASSQDDQTEAFF
CDR3 DNA: TGCGCCAGCAGCCAAGATGACCAAACTGAAGCTTTCTTT

D gene: NA
V gene: TRBV11-2
clone size: NA
J gene: TRBJ1-3
CDR3 protein: CASSLEDTQWNTIYF
CDR3 DNA: TGTGCCAGCAGCTTAGAGGACACCCAATGGAACACCATATATTTT

D gene: TRBD2
V gene: TRBV10-3
clone size: NA
J gene: TRBJ2-3
CDR3 protein: CAISRTSGSDTQYF
CDR3 DNA: TGTGCCATCAGCCGGACTAGCGGTTCAGATACGCAGTATTTT

D gene: TRBD2
V gene: TRBV27
clone size: once
J gene: TRBJ2-3
CDR3 protein: CASSLPLGLAGVTDTQYF
CDR3 DNA: TGTGCCAGCAGTTTACCCCTCGGACTAGCGGGAGTTACTGATACGCAGTATTTT

D gene: TRBD1
V gene: TRBV2
clone size: NA
J gene: TRBJ1-1
CDR3 protein: CASSPGTGGADTEAFF
CDR3 DNA: TGTGCCAGCAGCCCCGGGACAGGGGGCGCGGACACTGAAGCTTTCTTT

D gene: NA
V gene: TRBV20-1
clone size: NA
J gene: TRBJ1-2
CDR3 protein: CSARRDPGYTF
CDR3 DNA: TGCAGTGCTAGAAGAGACCCGGGCTACACCTTC

D gene: NA
V gene: TRBV30
clone size: few
J gene: TRBJ1-6
CDR3 protein: CAWSVPNSPLHF
CDR3 DNA: TGTGCCTGGAGTGTACCTAATTCACCCCTCCACTTT

D gene: TRBD2
V gene: TRBV2
clone size: NA
J gene: TRBJ2-7
CDR3 protein: CASSLTGLGSYEQYF
CDR3 DNA: TGTGCCAGCAGTCTAACGGGACTAGGGTCCTACGAGCAGTACTTC

D gene: NA
V gene: TRBV7-8
clone size: NA
J gene: TRBJ2-7
CDR3 protein: CASSLGTQVEQYF
CDR3 DNA: TGTGCCAGCAGCTTAGGGACCCAAGTCGAGCAGTACTTC

D gene: TRBD1
V gene: TRBV28
clone size: NA
J gene: TRBJ1-1
CDR3 protein: CASGTGWNTEAFF
CDR3 DNA: TGTGCCAGCGGGACAGGATGGAACACTGAAGCTTTCTTT

D gene: TRBD1
V gene: TRBV19
clone size: NA
J gene: TRBJ1-5
CDR3 protein: CASRSRDRGRNQPQHF
CDR3 DNA: TGTGCCAGTAGATCACGGGACAGGGGTAGGAATCAGCCCCAGCATTTT

D gene: TRBD1
V gene: TRBV7-3
clone size: NA
J gene: TRBJ1-1
CDR3 protein: CASSLSPGQAFEAFF
CDR3 DNA: TGTGCCAGCAGCTTATCACCCGGACAGGCCTTTGAAGCTTTCTTT

D gene: TRBD1
V gene: TRBV7-2
clone size: once
J gene: TRBJ2-7
CDR3 protein: CASSLRDRVDEQYF
CDR3 DNA: TGTGCCAGCAGCTTGCGGGACAGGGTTGACGAGCAGTACTTC

D gene: NA
V gene: TRBV7-2
clone size: NA
J gene: TRBJ1-6
CDR3 protein: CASSLASSPLHF
CDR3 DNA: TGTGCCAGCAGCTTAGCGAGTTCACCCCTCCACTTT

D gene: NA
V gene: TRBV5-4
clone size: NA
J gene: TRBJ2-7
CDR3 protein: CASSLRDSYEQYF
CDR3 DNA: TGTGCCAGCAGCTTGCGGGATTCGTACGAGCAGTACTTC

D gene: TRBD1
V gene: TRBV28
clone size: NA
J gene: TRBJ1-4
CDR3 protein: CASSRETGFNEKLFF
CDR3 DNA: TGTGCCAGCAGCCGTGAGACAGGGTTTAATGAAAAACTGTTTTTT

D gene: TRBD1
V gene: TRBV4-2
clone size: few
J gene: TRBJ2-7
CDR3 protein: CASSQGRGRDEQYF
CDR3 DNA: TGTGCCAGCAGCCAAGGCAGGGGGCGAGACGAGCAGTACTTC

D gene: NA
V gene: TRBV5-4
clone size: NA
J gene: TRBJ1-2
CDR3 protein: CASSLWGGPSGYTF
CDR3 DNA: TGTGCCAGCAGCTTGTGGGGGGGTCCTTCAGGCTACACCTTC

D gene: TRBD1
V gene: TRBV5-4
clone size: NA
J gene: TRBJ1-4
CDR3 protein: CASSEGAPEKLFF
CDR3 DNA: TGTGCCAGCAGTGAGGGGGCGCCTGAAAAACTGTTTTTT

D gene: NA
V gene: TRBV2
clone size: NA
J gene: TRBJ1-2
CDR3 protein: CASSLSYGYTF
CDR3 DNA: TGTGCCAGCAGCCTTTCCTATGGCTACACCTTC

D gene: TRBD1
V gene: TRBV6-5
clone size: once
J gene: TRBJ1-4
CDR3 protein: CASRQGPTNEKLFF
CDR3 DNA: TGTGCCAGCCGACAGGGCCCAACTAATGAAAAACTGTTTTTT

D gene: TRBD2
V gene: TRBV28
clone size: once
J gene: TRBJ2-3
CDR3 protein: CASTSGSTDTQYF
CDR3 DNA: TGTGCCAGCACTAGCGGTAGCACAGATACGCAGTATTTT

D gene: TRBD1
V gene: TRBV7-2
clone size: NA
J gene: TRBJ2-7
CDR3 protein: CASSHPLRQGTTYEQYF
CDR3 DNA: TGTGCCAGCAGCCACCCCCTCCGACAGGGGACCACCTACGAGCAGTACTTC

D gene: NA
V gene: TRBV4-2
clone size: NA
J gene: TRBJ1-2
CDR3 protein: CASSQDRLGGVDGYTF
CDR3 DNA: TGTGCCAGCAGCCAAGATCGTCTGGGAGGGGTTGATGGCTACACCTTC

D gene: TRBD1
V gene: TRBV19
clone size: NA
J gene: TRBJ1-5
CDR3 protein: CASSMDRGRGQPQHF
CDR3 DNA: TGTGCCAGTAGTATGGACAGGGGGCGAGGTCAGCCCCAGCATTTT

D gene: NA
V gene: TRBV3-1/TRBV3-2
clone size: NA
J gene: TRBJ2-5
CDR3 protein: CASSSSETQYF
CDR3 DNA: TGTGCCAGCAGTAGCTCAGAGACCCAGTACTTC

D gene: TRBD1
V gene: TRBV9
clone size: NA
J gene: TRBJ2-5
CDR3 protein: CASSVDRGLGETQYF
CDR3 DNA: TGTGCCAGCAGCGTAGACAGGGGGCTAGGAGAGACCCAGTACTTC

D gene: NA
V gene: TRBV12-3/TRBV12-4
clone size: NA
J gene: TRBJ1-2
CDR3 protein: CASSLTGDGYTF
CDR3 DNA: TGTGCCAGCAGTTTAACCGGGGATGGCTACACCTTC

D gene: NA
V gene: TRBV19
clone size: NA
J gene: TRBJ1-4
CDR3 protein: CASSIFGGSAYEKLFF
CDR3 DNA: TGTGCCAGTAGTATATTCGGTGGGAGTGCATACGAAAAACTGTTTTTT

D gene: NA
V gene: TRBV28
clone size: few
J gene: TRBJ1-5
CDR3 protein: CASSTFRDPRGHQPQHF
CDR3 DNA: TGTGCCAGCAGCACTTTCCGGGACCCTCGAGGGCATCAGCCCCAGCATTTT

D gene: TRBD1
V gene: TRBV4-1
clone size: NA
J gene: TRBJ2-3
CDR3 protein: CASSHRGRDRGTDTQYF
CDR3 DNA: TGCGCCAGCAGCCATCGGGGCAGGGACAGGGGGACAGATACGCAGTATTTT

D gene: NA
V gene: TRBV2
clone size: NA
J gene: TRBJ1-6
CDR3 protein: CASIWQGKDSPLHF
CDR3 DNA: TGTGCCAGCATCTGGCAGGGGAAAGATTCACCCCTCCACTTT

D gene: NA
V gene: TRBV7-9
clone size: once
J gene: TRBJ1-5
CDR3 protein: CASSLVGQPQHF
CDR3 DNA: TGTGCCAGCAGCTTGGTAGGTCAGCCCCAGCATTTT

D gene: TRBD1
V gene: TRBV2
clone size: NA
J gene: TRBJ1-5
CDR3 protein: CASSEMGQGGQPQHF
CDR3 DNA: TGTGCCAGCAGTGAAATGGGACAGGGAGGTCAGCCCCAGCATTTT

D gene: NA
V gene: TRBV7-9
clone size: NA
J gene: TRBJ1-2
CDR3 protein: CASSLSSGAPNVYTF
CDR3 DNA: TGTGCCAGCAGCTTAAGCTCGGGGGCCCCAAATGTCTACACCTTC

D gene: NA
V gene: TRBV5-6
clone size: NA
J gene: TRBJ1-5
CDR3 protein: CASSLGASNQPQHF
CDR3 DNA: TGTGCCAGCAGCTTGGGAGCTAGCAATCAGCCCCAGCATTTT

D gene: TRBD2
V gene: TRBV5-1
clone size: NA
J gene: TRBJ2-7
CDR3 protein: CASSLVSGSYEQYF
CDR3 DNA: TGCGCCAGCAGCTTGGTAAGCGGGAGCTACGAGCAGTACTTC